Listed here is a single T cell receptor (beta chain). This CDR3 contains 17 residues. V lost 7 bases and J lost 4; bases outside the gene matches: 18. Per germline, CDR1 SEHNR and CDR2 FQNEAQ (reference sequence). Repertoires were generated with immunoSEQ multiplex PCR, while TCRdb's copy carries only in-frame clones and drops some. The sample records fewer than 200,000 clones, around 80% being singletons. The data derive from a study of blood T cell repertoires in COVID-19. Sample: PBMCs or T cells enriched from blood (not recorded which). The chain couples TRBV7-9 to TRBJ1-1, with 7 bases identical to TRBD1. This clonotype was sampled from a man aged 45 to 65 who had recovered from COVID-19. In DNA, the CDR3 is TGTGCCAGCACCCCGACCGGACAGGAGAGGCTGGGCACTGAAGCTTTCTTT. It encodes CASTPTGQERLGTEAFF. Combining the CDR3 with reference TRBV7-9 and TRBJ1-1 gives the whole variable domain DTGVSQNPRHKITKRGQNVTFRCDPISEHNRLYWYRQTLGQGPEFLTYFQNEAQLEKSRLLSDRFSAERPKGSFSTLEIQRTEQGDSAMYLCASTPTGQERLGTEAFFGQGTRLTVV.